These T cell receptor beta chains were read from a single sample in a study of T-cell reconstitution after alpha-beta-depleted transplantation in children. In TCRdb, the PCR reads were re-called with MiXCR into one record per CDR3 protein. The sample holds hundreds of thousands of distinct CDR3 sequences, approximately 15% seen once. Sequenced material: PBMCs, mostly from graft donor cells, taken 360 days after TCRalphabeta/CD19-depleted stem cell transplant. The receptors shown here come from a male patient aged 10 to 17 who had a stem cell transplant for acute lymphoblastic leukemia, so the T cells may come from the graft donor. Each CDR3 is given with its conserved first and last residue. Fields, in order: D gene, clone size, J gene, CDR3 length, V gene, CDR3 protein, CDR3 DNA. A D gene is named only where the DNA matches it firmly. Clone size appears in some rows only: once, few, many, or a class for an expanded clone.

>.|.|TRBJ1-6|16|TRBV20-1
CSASSPGGWRNSPLHF
TGCAGTGCTAGCTCCCCCGGGGGGTGGAGGAATTCACCCCTCCACTTT
>.|.|TRBJ2-7|15|TRBV9
CASSVAGGFIDEQYF
TGTGCCAGCAGCGTAGCTGGAGGGTTCATCGACGAGCAGTACTTC
>.|few|TRBJ2-2|17|TRBV11-3
CASSLDLGYTNTGELFF
TGTGCCAGCAGCTTAGATCTGGGCTACACGAACACCGGGGAGCTGTTTTTT
>TRBD2|many|TRBJ2-7|15|TRBV7-8
CASSAGLADTYEQYF
TGTGCCAGCAGCGCGGGACTAGCGGACACCTACGAGCAGTACTTC
>.|many|TRBJ2-5|10|TRBV6-1
CASREETQYF
TGTGCCAGCAGAGAAGAGACCCAGTACTTC
>.|.|TRBJ2-1|15|TRBV20-1
CSARDRRYGYNEQFF
TGCAGTGCTAGAGATAGGAGGTACGGCTACAATGAGCAGTTCTTC
>.|few|TRBJ2-5|13|TRBV30
CAWQRDVQETQYF
TGTGCCTGGCAACGGGACGTTCAAGAGACCCAGTACTTC
>.|once|TRBJ1-4|16|TRBV6-2/TRBV6-3
CASSYYKGPGNEKLFF
TGTGCCAGCAGTTACTACAAGGGCCCGGGGAACGAAAAACTGTTTTTT
>.|.|TRBJ2-7|15|TRBV10-3
CAITDPRSFHYEQYF
TGTGCCATCACCGACCCCAGGAGTTTTCACTACGAGCAGTACTTC
>.|few|TRBJ1-5|15|TRBV7-8
CASSNLRGANQPQHF
TGTGCCAGCAGCAACTTACGCGGGGCCAATCAGCCCCAGCATTTT
>.|few|TRBJ2-7|11|TRBV29-1
CSVYSLYEQYF
TGCAGCGTCTATTCCCTCTACGAGCAGTACTTC
>.|.|TRBJ2-7|12|TRBV6-2/TRBV6-3
CASMEKPYEQYF
TGTGCCAGCATGGAGAAGCCCTACGAGCAGTACTTC
>TRBD1|many|TRBJ2-1|16|TRBV5-5
CASSLSGTGVPNEQFF
TGTGCCAGCAGCTTGTCCGGGACAGGGGTTCCCAATGAGCAGTTCTTC
>TRBD2|few|TRBJ2-3|16|TRBV9
CASSASRTSGSQTQYF
TGTGCCAGCAGCGCGAGCCGGACTAGCGGGAGTCAGACGCAGTATTTT
>.|.|TRBJ2-7|14|TRBV19
CASARGPLSYEQYF
TGTGCCAGTGCCCGGGGGCCCCTCTCCTACGAGCAGTACTTC
>.|.|TRBJ2-1|14|TRBV27
CASSLVTSGDEQFF
TGTGCCAGCAGTTTAGTGACTAGTGGCGATGAGCAGTTCTTC
>.|.|TRBJ2-1|12|TRBV29-1
CSGGSLYNEQFF
TGCAGCGGGGGATCACTTTACAATGAGCAGTTCTTC
>.|few|TRBJ2-2|13|TRBV7-6
CASGATSTGELFF
TGTGCCAGTGGAGCTACTTCCACCGGGGAGCTGTTTTTT
>TRBD2|.|TRBJ2-5|19|TRBV11-1
CASSFDTGGLAGLWETQYF
TGTGCCAGCAGCTTCGATACCGGGGGACTAGCGGGATTATGGGAGACCCAGTACTTC
>.|.|TRBJ2-5|12|TRBV12-3/TRBV12-4
CASSFGYETQYF
TGTGCCAGCAGTTTTGGGTATGAGACCCAGTACTTC
>.|few|TRBJ1-2|14|TRBV14
CASSQAQGRYGYTF
TGTGCCAGCAGCCAAGCTCAGGGACGGTATGGCTACACCTTC
>TRBD2|once|TRBJ2-1|16|TRBV18
CASSPPGLAGGGEQFF
TGTGCCAGCTCTCCACCGGGACTAGCGGGAGGCGGTGAGCAGTTCTTC
>.|.|TRBJ1-4|13|TRBV10-3
CAISENVQGRLFF
TGTGCCATCAGTGAGAACGTACAGGGTAGACTGTTTTTT
>.|.|TRBJ2-6|15|TRBV14
CASSPSQGWANVLTF
TGTGCCAGCAGCCCTTCACAGGGTTGGGCCAACGTCCTGACTTTC
>.|many|TRBJ1-6|13|TRBV12-3/TRBV12-4
CASSLLGDSPLHF
TGTGCCAGCAGTTTGCTGGGGGATTCACCCCTCCACTTT
>TRBD1|.|TRBJ2-3|17|TRBV12-3/TRBV12-4
CASSGSGQGANEDTQYF
TGTGCCAGCAGTGGCTCGGGACAGGGGGCTAATGAAGATACGCAGTATTTT
>.|.|TRBJ1-4|15|TRBV21-1
CASSRAGRVLEKLFF
TGTGCCAGCAGTAGAGCGGGACGGGTTCTGGAAAAACTGTTTTTT
>.|.|TRBJ2-1|14|TRBV12-3/TRBV12-4
CASSLAVPAGEQFF
TGTGCCAGCAGTCTAGCCGTACCCGCGGGGGAGCAGTTCTTC
>.|many|TRBJ2-6|15|TRBV6-1
CASTYRARGANVLTF
TGTGCCAGCACGTACAGGGCCAGGGGGGCCAACGTCCTGACTTTC
>.|.|TRBJ2-6|14|TRBV6-1
CASSVGFGANVLTF
TGTGCCAGCAGTGTCGGATTTGGGGCCAACGTCCTGACTTTC
>.|few|TRBJ2-1|13|TRBV5-1
CASSFAGGHEQFF
TGCGCCAGCAGCTTTGCCGGGGGACATGAGCAGTTCTTC
>.|.|TRBJ2-7|13|TRBV5-5
CASKLLEGAEQYF
TGTGCCAGCAAGTTATTAGAAGGGGCCGAGCAGTACTTC
>TRBD1|many|TRBJ2-3|15|TRBV4-1
CASSQAGTGGDTQYF
TGCGCCAGCAGCCAGGCTGGGACAGGTGGAGATACGCAGTATTTT
>.|once|TRBJ2-1|16|TRBV19
CASSISGVPSYNEQFF
TGTGCCAGTAGTATATCCGGCGTGCCCTCCTACAATGAGCAGTTCTTC
>.|.|TRBJ1-1|15|TRBV12-3/TRBV12-4
CASKISPGVNTEAFF
TGTGCCAGCAAAATCTCTCCAGGTGTGAACACTGAAGCTTTCTTT
>.|few|TRBJ2-1|14|TRBV7-2
CASSRGREVNEQFF
TGTGCCAGCAGCCGCGGCAGGGAGGTCAATGAGCAGTTCTTC
>.|.|TRBJ2-1|13|TRBV11-2
CASSFWRDTSRFF
TGTGCCAGCAGCTTTTGGAGAGACACCTCCCGGTTCTTC
>TRBD2|few|TRBJ2-5|17|TRBV24-1
CATSDSGLAGRTETQYF
TGTGCCACCAGTGATTCGGGACTAGCCGGGAGAACAGAGACCCAGTACTTC
>TRBD2|few|TRBJ2-7|15|TRBV28
CASTFLGGRGYEQYF
TGTGCCAGCACCTTTCTCGGCGGGAGGGGCTACGAGCAGTACTTC
>TRBD1|many|TRBJ2-1|12|TRBV7-9
CASSQRRQGTFF
TGTGCCAGCAGCCAACGTCGACAGGGTACGTTCTTC
>TRBD2|.|TRBJ2-7|16|TRBV27
CASSVLLPGLGYEQYF
TGTGCCAGCAGTGTCCTCCTGCCGGGACTAGGATACGAGCAGTACTTC